The 20 T cell receptor beta chains reported below all come from one sample, sequenced in a study of T-cell memory formation after mild COVID-19. TCRdb processed the 5' RACE reads anew with MiXCR; each CDR3 protein has one entry. In the table there are around 300,000 distinct CDR3 sequences, 10% to 15% of which are singletons. The sample comprised PBMCs or a T cell subset sorted from them (not recorded which). All receptors come from a man aged 18 to 29 who had mild COVID-19 (a few samples of this study predate the infection). Cell type and time point are not known.

The genes are TRBV11-2 and TRBJ2-7, with a tentative D call TRBD1 (6 bases). Germline CDR1 reads SGHAT; CDR2 reads FQNNGV. V was shortened by 8 bases and J by 1 base, with 15 bases between the two germline ends. CDR3 length equals 14 residues. CDR3 sequence reads: CASATEGDSYEQYV. Written as DNA, the CDR3 is TGTGCCAGCGCAACCGAGGGGGATTCCTACGAGCAGTACGTC.

This clonotype was picked up one time. The chain has TRBV7-8 and TRBJ1-1; perhaps TRBD1 as D (6 bases). V shed 2 bases and J shed 4 bases, with 14 bases lying between them. The CDR3 runs 15 residues. CDR1 is SGHVS and CDR2 is FQNEAQ in the germline V gene. The CDR3 DNA sequence: TGTGCCAGCAGCTTAAACAGGGCGGGGGTCACTGAAGCTTTCTTT. It translates to CASSLNRAGVTEAFF.

This clonotype was observed many times. Mismatch with germline at one junction end may stem from a read error. This chain joins TRBV7-7 and TRBJ2-5, with D perhaps TRBD2 (6 bases). The germline gives CDR1 SSHAT, CDR2 FNYEAQ (reference sequence). CDR3 length: 13 amino acids. The CDR3 DNA sequence: TGTGCTAGCAGCCAGGGACTCCAAGAGACCCAGTACTTC. It codes for CASSQGLQETQYF.

This clonotype was recorded many times. The chain links TRBV27 to TRBJ1-5, with D possibly being TRBD1 (6 bases). The CDR3 is 15 amino acids. Germline loops: CDR1 MNHEY, CDR2 SMNVEV (reference sequence). V lost 8 bases and J lost 6, with 20 bases in between. The CDR3 here is CASSPLQGIGQPQHF. Here the CDR3 DNA reads TGTGCCAGCTCCCCACTACAGGGTATTGGTCAGCCCCAGCATTTT.

This clonotype came up many times. This chain joins TRBV3-1 and TRBJ2-2; D tentatively fits TRBD1 or TRBD2 (6 bases each). Germline V lookup: CDR1 LGHDT, CDR2 YNNKEL (reference sequence). Trimming removed 4 bases at V and 0 bases at J, with 12 bases between. The CDR3 is 16 amino acids. The CDR3 nucleotides are TGTGCCAGCAGCCCCTTGGGGGGCTCGAACACCGGGGAGCTGTTTTTT. Protein: CASSPLGGSNTGELFF.

The chain joins TRBV12-5 to TRBJ2-7, with D unclear. The germline V gene has CDR1 LGHNT and CDR2 FRNRAP. Trimming took 5 bases from V and 2 from J, leaving 13 bases between them. There are 14 residues in the CDR3. The CDR3 DNA sequence: TGTGCTAGTGGTCTTCCTCAGTTCCCCTACGAGCAGTACTTC. Amino acid sequence: CASGLPQFPYEQYF.

The V gene is TRBV5-1, the J gene TRBJ2-7; 10 bases fit TRBD2. CDR1 is SGHRS and CDR2 is YFSETQ in the germline V gene. V was pared by 4 bases and J by 5 bases, with 9 bases of the junction left unmatched. The CDR3 has 15 residues. CDR3 DNA: TGCGCCAGCAGCCGTAGCGGGGGGTTCTTGCACGAGCAGTACTTC. This translates into CASSRSGGFLHEQYF.

J is TRBJ2-1 and V is TRBV2; 8 nucleotides align to TRBD1. V shed 7 bases, J shed 7 bases, and the junction held 6 bases outside the gene matches. The CDR3 covers 13 residues. CDR1 SNHLY and CDR2 FYNNEI come from the germline V gene. The CDR3 is CASTMDRENEQFF. The CDR3 nucleotides read TGTGCCAGCACCATGGACAGGGAGAATGAGCAGTTCTTC.

This clonotype appeared a few times. The CDR3 loop reads CASSQDGGRNTEAFF. The CDR3 DNA reads TGTGCCAGCAGCCAAGATGGAGGCCGAAACACTGAAGCTTTCTTT. This chain uses TRBV4-2 with TRBJ1-1; D is unresolved. CDR1 is LGHNA and CDR2 is YNFKEQ in the germline V gene. V was cut by 0 bases and J by 2 bases, with 10 bases left in between. CDR3 size: 15 residues.

There are a few counts of this clonotype. CDR3 nucleotides: TGTGCCAGCAGCTCAGCCGGGACGGATATTCTGAACACCGGGGAGCTGTTTTTT. Translated: CASSSAGTDILNTGELFF. This sequence joins TRBV11-2 and TRBJ2-2; possibly TRBD1 or TRBD2 for D (5 bases each). Trimming cost V 4 bases and J 1 base, with 19 bases left between them. Germline-derived CDR1 and CDR2 are SGHAT and FQNNGV. There are 18 residues in the CDR3.

This clonotype was counted at least ten times. This chain connects TRBV7-2 to TRBJ1-1, with D tentatively TRBD1 (6 bases). The germline gives CDR1 SGHTA, CDR2 FQGNSA. V dropped 0 bases and J dropped 2 bases, with 10 bases sitting between them. The CDR3 is 15 amino acids. The CDR3 protein is CASSLAGATNTEAFF. The CDR3 bases are TGTGCCAGCAGCTTAGCGGGGGCTACAAACACTGAAGCTTTCTTT.

V gene TRBV7-2 combines with J gene TRBJ1-6, with D maybe TRBD1 (5 bases). The V end lost 5 bases, the J end lost 0 bases, and 8 bases lay between the germline ends. The CDR3 is made up of 15 amino acids. Per the germline V gene, CDR1 is SGHTA and CDR2 is FQGNSA. The CDR3 here is CASSQDSSYNSPLHF. In DNA form, the CDR3 reads TGTGCCAGCAGCCAAGACAGCTCCTATAATTCACCCCTCCACTTT.

This clonotype has a handful of counts. The V call is TRBV3-1, the J call TRBJ2-5, with D hard to call. The V gene lost 3 bases and the J gene lost 5 bases, with 7 bases spanning the gap. The CDR3 covers 12 residues. Germline CDR1 LGHDT, CDR2 YNNKEL (reference sequence). Here the CDR3 reads CASSQSAETQYF. The CDR3 DNA reads as TGTGCCAGCAGCCAGTCGGCGGAGACCCAGTACTTC.

This sequence joins TRBV7-9 and TRBJ2-7; D not resolved. Germline CDR1 reads SEHNR; CDR2 reads FQNEAQ (reference sequence). Trimming left V 2 bases short and J 6 bases short, with 11 bases between. The CDR3 runs to 13 residues. The CDR3 protein is CASSLSGIGEQYV. DNA for the CDR3: TGTGCCAGCAGCTTATCAGGAATCGGCGAGCAGTACGTC.

This clonotype was seen only a few times. The chain joins TRBV9 to TRBJ2-2; possibly TRBD2 for D (6 bases). Deletions cut 0 bases from V and 0 bases from J, with 6 bases between. The CDR3 length is 15 residues. Germline V lookup: CDR1 SGDLS, CDR2 YYNGEE. The CDR3 nucleotides read TGTGCCAGCAGCGTAGGCGGGACGAACACCGGGGAGCTGTTTTTT. Its translation is CASSVGGTNTGELFF.

The rearrangement joins TRBV6-2 or TRBV6-3 to TRBJ1-2, with a possible D match to TRBD1 (5 bases). Deletions cut 2 bases from V and 6 bases from J, with 16 bases between. This CDR3 region has 15 residues. The V gene's germline CDR1 is MNHEY and CDR2 SVGEGT. CDR3 loop: CASSYGDFIGNGYTF. CDR3 DNA: TGTGCCAGCAGTTACGGGGACTTCATCGGGAATGGCTACACCTTC.

To note about this clonotype: This may be a read error: a much more frequent sequence differs by one nucleotide. V is TRBV9 and J is TRBJ1-1; 7 bases fit TRBD1. The CDR3 sequence is 15 residues long. Germline V gene sequence: CDR1 SGDLS, CDR2 YYNGEE. This CDR3 is CASSPRQGLDTEDFF. CDR3 sequence (DNA): TGTGCCAGCAGCCCCAGACAGGGACTGGACACTGAAGATTTCTTT. The complete variable domain, with remaining parts taken from reference TRBV9 and TRBJ1-1, reads DSGVTQTPKHLITATGQRVTLRCSPRSGDLSVYWYQQSLDQGLQFLIQYYNGEERAKGNILERFSAQQFPDLHSELNLSSLELGDSALYFCASSPRQGLDTEDFFGQGTRLTVV.

This clonotype was picked up a small number of times. The rearrangement links TRBV6-5 to TRBJ2-7; D remains ambiguous. Trimming pared 5 bases from V and 6 bases from J, leaving 14 bases between. The CDR3 loop spans 13 amino acids. Germline V gene sequence: CDR1 MNHEY, CDR2 SVGAGI. The CDR3: CASSRSSGREQYV. CDR3 DNA sequence: TGTGCCAGCAGTAGGTCGTCGGGTCGCGAGCAGTACGTC.

This clonotype was observed a handful of times. This chain links TRBV28 with TRBJ1-2, with no clear D. Trimming took 2 bases from V and 12 from J, leaving 13 bases between them. The CDR3 is 12 amino acids. The germline CDR1 and CDR2 sequences are MDHEN and SYDVKM. The chain's CDR3 is CASSLAGPTDTF. The CDR3 nucleotides are TGTGCCAGCAGTTTAGCCGGGCCCACAGACACCTTC.

This clonotype showed up just once. The CDR3 DNA reads as TGTGCCAGCAGTTCCCGAGGAGCCAGGGGCTCCTACAATGAGCAGTTCTTC. Residues: CASSSRGARGSYNEQFF. The chain recombines TRBV7-9 with TRBJ2-1, with D perhaps TRBD1 (6 bases). From germline, CDR1 is SEHNR and CDR2 FQNEAQ (reference sequence). This CDR3 comprises 17 residues. With 6 bases removed from V and 0 bases from J, the gap between germline ends came to 18 bases.